This is a list of T cell receptor beta chains from one sample in a study of blood T cell repertoires in COVID-19. Sequenced by immunoSEQ multiplex PCR; TCRdb stores in-frame clones only, minus some. The sample lists roughly 410,000 clones, approximately 90% seen once, with roughly 1.4% in the top ten. Sequencing used peripheral blood. The receptor source for this set is a woman aged 35 to 49 with COVID-19, enrolled during active disease. CDR3s include the opening cysteine and the closing phenylalanine or tryptophan. The D gene is left open where the match is weak. Only some rows state a clone size, as once, few, many or a class for expanded clones.

size	V	D	J	DNA	CDR3
-	TRBV7-2	-	TRBJ1-1	TGTGCCAGCAGCTCCCCATGGGCCCCTGAAGCTTTCTTT	CASSSPWAPEAFF
-	TRBV10-3	TRBD1	TRBJ1-1	TGTGCCATCAGGTCAGGGGGCACGGGCACTGAAGCTTTCTTT	CAIRSGGTGTEAFF
few	TRBV6-1	-	TRBJ2-7	TGTGCCAGCAGTGAACTAGGGACTTACTTATCCTACGAGCAGTACTTC	CASSELGTYLSYEQYF
once	TRBV3-1/TRBV3-2	-	TRBJ2-1	TGTGCCAGCAGCCAAGACGGGGGAAGACTCTCCTACAATGAGCAGTTCTTC	CASSQDGGRLSYNEQFF
few	TRBV3-1/TRBV3-2	TRBD2	TRBJ2-5	TGTGCCAGCAGCCAAGATCAGCGGGAGAAGGGTGAGACCCAGTACTTC	CASSQDQREKGETQYF
-	TRBV9	-	TRBJ1-3	TGTGCCAGCAGCGCTGGGGAGGAATCCATATATTTT	CASSAGEESIYF
-	TRBV29-1	-	TRBJ1-2	TGCAGCGTGCGGGACCGGGATTCCTATGGCTACACCTTC	CSVRDRDSYGYTF
-	TRBV27	TRBD2	TRBJ2-1	TGTGCCAGCAGTTCGATTAGCGGGGGGACCTACAATGAGCAGTTCTTC	CASSSISGGTYNEQFF
-	TRBV6-1	-	TRBJ1-3	TGTGCCAGCAGTGGCTCGAGTGTGAGCTCTGGAAACACCATATATTTT	CASSGSSVSSGNTIYF
-	TRBV27	TRBD2	TRBJ2-7	TGTGCCAGCAGTCCGACTAGCCTAGGCTACGAGCAGTACTTC	CASSPTSLGYEQYF
few	TRBV6-4	-	TRBJ2-3	TGTGCCAGCAGTGACACTACCACAGATACGCAGTATTTT	CASSDTTTDTQYF
-	TRBV15	-	TRBJ1-2	TGTGCCACCAGTAACAGGGTGTTAGGTGGCTACACCTTC	CATSNRVLGGYTF
-	TRBV9	-	TRBJ2-7	TGTGCCAGCAGCGTTCTACAGGTCCCAACTTACGAGCAGTACTTC	CASSVLQVPTYEQYF
-	TRBV28	-	TRBJ1-6	TGTGCCAGCAGTTTCAATTCTAGGGGGGGGGCACCCCTCCACTTT	CASSFNSRGGAPLHF
-	TRBV11-2	-	TRBJ2-3	TGTGCCAGCAGCTTAGATATCCATACTACAGATACGCAGTATTTT	CASSLDIHTTDTQYF
-	TRBV7-2	TRBD1	TRBJ2-6	TGTGCCAGCAGCCACAACAGGGGCGCCTCTGGGGCCAACGTCCTGACTTTC	CASSHNRGASGANVLTF
-	TRBV19	-	TRBJ1-1	TGTGCCAGTAGTAGACCGGGACACTGGAACACTGAAGCTTTCTTT	CASSRPGHWNTEAFF
once	TRBV7-2	-	TRBJ1-5	TGTGCCAGCAGCTCCGGGACACTCTATAGCAATCAGCCCCAGCATTTT	CASSSGTLYSNQPQHF
-	TRBV28	TRBD2	TRBJ2-1	TGTGCCAGCAGTTTAGAAGCGGGAGGGCTCAATGAGCAGTTCTTC	CASSLEAGGLNEQFF
-	TRBV5-5	TRBD2	TRBJ2-3	TGTGCCAGCAGCTTGGAGACTAGCGGAAGCTATAGCACAGATACGCAGTATTTT	CASSLETSGSYSTDTQYF
-	TRBV15	-	TRBJ1-4	TGTGCCACCAGCATCGGGAGGGGCCGGGAAAAACTGTTTTTT	CATSIGRGREKLFF
-	TRBV7-2	TRBD1	TRBJ2-1	TGTGCCAGCAGCTCACCCCCCGGGACAGGGGCAAATGAGCAGTTCTTC	CASSSPPGTGANEQFF
-	TRBV7-2	-	TRBJ1-5	TGTGCCAGCAGCCCCCCAGGGGCAGGGTTCAATCAGCCCCAGCATTTT	CASSPPGAGFNQPQHF
-	TRBV6-5	TRBD1	TRBJ1-1	TGTGCCAGCAGCACGATCCTCGGGACAGGTGAAGCTTTCTTT	CASSTILGTGEAFF
-	TRBV7-3	TRBD2	TRBJ2-1	TGTGCCAGCAGTCGTCGTACCGGGACTAGCGGTCCAAGCTCCTACAATGAGCAGTTCTTC	CASSRRTGTSGPSSYNEQFF
-	TRBV5-1	TRBD1	TRBJ1-6	TGCGCCAGCAGCTTGGGAGGGACAGAGCTCAATTCACCCCTCCACTTT	CASSLGGTELNSPLHF
-	TRBV27	-	TRBJ1-2	TGTGCCAGCAGTTTCGGGGGGCATGGCTACACCTTC	CASSFGGHGYTF
-	TRBV5-1	-	TRBJ1-2	TGCGCCAGCAGCTATAGACAGGAGCTTGGCTACACCTTC	CASSYRQELGYTF
-	TRBV4-3	-	TRBJ1-1	TGCGCCAGCAGCCGGTCGACAGGCCTTGTGAACACTGAAGCTTTCTTT	CASSRSTGLVNTEAFF
-	TRBV7-3	TRBD1	TRBJ1-2	TGTGCCAGCAGCTCAACAGGGGGGGCTGGCTACACCTTC	CASSSTGGAGYTF
-	TRBV21-1	-	TRBJ1-4	TGTGCCAGCAGCAAAGCCCCGACGGCGGTTGCAACTAATGAAAAACTGTTTTTT	CASSKAPTAVATNEKLFF
-	TRBV28	-	TRBJ2-7	TGTGCCAGCACCCCAATTTTGTCGGCCTACGAGCAGTACTTC	CASTPILSAYEQYF
once	TRBV5-1	TRBD2	TRBJ2-3	TGCGCCAGCAGCCCAGGTAGCGGGGTAAGGAGCACAGATACGCAGTATTTT	CASSPGSGVRSTDTQYF
-	TRBV24-1	TRBD2	TRBJ2-1	TGTGCCACCAGTGATTCAAGGCCGGGGGGGCCGTGGAATGAGCAGTTCTTC	CATSDSRPGGPWNEQFF
-	TRBV6-5	TRBD2	TRBJ2-5	TGTGCCAGCAGTTACTGGGGTAGCGGGAGGTGGGAGACCCAGTACTTC	CASSYWGSGRWETQYF
-	TRBV30	-	TRBJ1-3	TGTGCCTGGACAGCTAGTTTTGGAAACACCATATATTTT	CAWTASFGNTIYF
few	TRBV12-5	-	TRBJ1-3	TGTGCTAGTGGTTTGGTTACCTCACCCTTAATTGGTGATCGGAGGCCTGAGGGAGGAAACACCATATATTTT	CASGLVTSPLIGDRRPEGGNTIYF
once	TRBV27	-	TRBJ1-6	TGTGCCAGCAGTCCAGCGGGGGGCAGGGGTAATTCACCCCTCCACTTT	CASSPAGGRGNSPLHF
once	TRBV29-1	-	TRBJ2-5	TGCAGCGTTGATGGGCTTCGGGGAGAGACCCAGTACTTC	CSVDGLRGETQYF